This TCR beta chain was sequenced during a study of T cells expressing NK-cell markers. Across the whole study: One of eight sequenced donors was HCMV-seronegative; the other seven were seropositive.

A word on this clonotype: Its antigen remains unknown.

Scientists made TCR beta cDNA using 5'RACE template switching with UMIs. TCRdb re-called the 5' RACE reads; every CDR3 protein appears as one record, without DNA. This repertoire includes 200,000 to 300,000 distinct CDR3 sequences. The germline V gene encodes CDR1 MGHRA and CDR2 YSYEKL. This CDR3 is 13 amino acids long. Overall study findings and caveats: Six or seven donors had dominant NKG2C+ clonotypes that comprised roughly 1.0-7.5% of their CD8+ T cells. It is unclear if expanded NKG2C-expressing clones target HCMV antigens.

V is TRBV4-1 and J is TRBJ2-5; the TCRdb D gene call, TRBD1, has no DNA to confirm it. The sample was blood T cells: a sorted CD56 or NKG2C T cell subset, CD4+ or CD8+ T cells, or bulk PBMC T cells (not recorded which). This sequence originates from a man younger than 35 in good health. CDR3 sequence: CASSRGVVETQYF.